This T cell receptor beta chain comes out of a study of T cell responses to AZD1222 COVID-19 vaccine. The CDR3 totals 17 residues. Per germline, CDR1 SGHTA and CDR2 FQGNSA. Trimming took 1 base from V and 5 from J, leaving 20 bases between them. Profiled with immunoSEQ multiplex PCR; TCRdb holds only in-frame clones, not every one. The top ten clones hold around 7.1% of a sample with some 130,000 clones, approximately 92% of them seen once. The sequenced sample was peripheral blood, obtained 28 days after the second AZD1222 dose. The clonotype was recovered from an adult who received the AZD1222 COVID-19 vaccine. The rearrangement uses TRBV7-2 and TRBJ2-5; D unresolved. CDR3 nucleotides: TGTGCCAGCAGCTTAGGCCCCCTAAAAACAGAATTCGAGACCCAGTACTTC. Residues: CASSLGPLKTEFETQYF.